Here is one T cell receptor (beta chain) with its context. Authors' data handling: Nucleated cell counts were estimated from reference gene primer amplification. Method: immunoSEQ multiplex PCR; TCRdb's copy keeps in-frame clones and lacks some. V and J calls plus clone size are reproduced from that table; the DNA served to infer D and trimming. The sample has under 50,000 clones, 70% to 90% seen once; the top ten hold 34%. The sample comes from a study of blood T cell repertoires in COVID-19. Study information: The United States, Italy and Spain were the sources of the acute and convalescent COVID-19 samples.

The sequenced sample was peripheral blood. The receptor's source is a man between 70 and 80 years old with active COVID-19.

In DNA form, the CDR3 reads TGTGCCAGCAGCTTAGCAGGGTTTGGCTCCTACAATGAGCAGTTCTTC. Translation: CASSLAGFGSYNEQFF. V and J are TRBV11-2 and TRBJ2-1; D is perhaps TRBD1 (5 bases). This CDR3 is built from 16 residues. CDR1 is SGHAT and CDR2 is FQNNGV in the germline V gene. V lost 1 base and J lost 0, with 10 bases in between.